Described below is a single TCR beta chain sequence and its context. Its antigen is not identified. Only in-frame clones appear in the TCRdb table, and some are missing; sequencing was by immunoSEQ multiplex PCR. The sample lists about 22,000 clones; around 82% were seen once. This record belongs to a study of T cell responses to AZD1222 COVID-19 vaccine. Study-wide points: Baseline antibody screening turned up just a handful of seropositive AZD1222 recipients.

The CDR3 spans 13 residues. Germline V gene data show CDR1 as MNHEY and CDR2 as SVGAGI. Trimming stripped 6 bases from V and 9 bases from J, with 12 bases between. The material was peripheral blood, obtained on day 0 of AZD1222 vaccination. V is TRBV6-5 and J is TRBJ1-6, with no clear D. This clonotype originated in an adult in good health. CDR3 region: CASRPRAPSPLHF. The CDR3, as DNA: TGTGCCAGCAGACCCCGGGCCCCTTCACCCCTCCACTTT.